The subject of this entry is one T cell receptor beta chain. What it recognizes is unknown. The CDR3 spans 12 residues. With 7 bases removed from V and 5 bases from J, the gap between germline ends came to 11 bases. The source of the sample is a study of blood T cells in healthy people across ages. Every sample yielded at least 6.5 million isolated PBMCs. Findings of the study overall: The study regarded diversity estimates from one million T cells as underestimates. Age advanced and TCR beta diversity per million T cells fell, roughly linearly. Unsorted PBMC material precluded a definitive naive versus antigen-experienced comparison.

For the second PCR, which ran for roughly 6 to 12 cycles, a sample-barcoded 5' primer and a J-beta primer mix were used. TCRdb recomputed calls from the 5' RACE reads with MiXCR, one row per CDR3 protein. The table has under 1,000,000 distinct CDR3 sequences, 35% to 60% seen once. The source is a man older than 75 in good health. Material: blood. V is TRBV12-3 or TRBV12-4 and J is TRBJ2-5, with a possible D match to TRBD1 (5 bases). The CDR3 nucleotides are TGTGCCAGCACCCCAGGGCCGGAGACCCAGTACTTC. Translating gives CASTPGPETQYF.